This T cell receptor (beta chain) derives from a study of T-cell memory formation after mild COVID-19. This clonotype was recorded at least ten times. Its antigen is as yet unknown. Each CDR3 protein gets one entry after TCRdb re-called the 5' RACE reads with MiXCR. Among fewer than 600,000 distinct CDR3 sequences listed, roughly 20% were seen once. Germline V lookup: CDR1 LNHDA, CDR2 SQIVND (reference sequence). The CDR3 has 13 residues. V was cut by 5 bases and J by 9 bases, with 15 bases left in between. Study-wide points: Some responding clones appeared in pre-infection memory, suggesting cross-reactive memory joined.

What was sequenced was PBMCs or a T cell subset sorted from them (not recorded which). The chain has TRBV19 and TRBJ2-3; perhaps TRBD1 as D (6 bases). The sequence came from an adult woman who had mild COVID-19 (a few samples of this study predate the infection). Cell type and time point are not known. CDR3 loop: CASSWTEDATQYF. Here the CDR3 DNA reads TGTGCCAGTAGTTGGACAGAGGACGCGACGCAGTATTTT.